This TCR beta chain stems from a study of T cell responses to AZD1222 COVID-19 vaccine (dated by TCRdb to the early 2020s). In the study overall: TCR sequencing covered more than 230 trial participants: around 210 given two doses of AZD1222 and 26 given two doses of MenACWY control vaccine. Enrollment into the trials was organized by age into subgroups of 18-55, 56-69 and 70-plus years, and those subgroups contained approximately 160, 26 and 62 TCR-sequenced participants, respectively.

The CDR3 regions of human TCRbeta chains were subjected to immunosequencing. The published analysis was carried out like this. Repertoire TCRs were checked for matches against a reference library of SARS-CoV-2-specific TCRs that had been generated using the MIRA antigen-specificity platform. Breadth was defined as the fraction of unique TCRs that were SARS-CoV-2-associated, and depth was defined as the fraction of total T cells that were SARS-CoV-2-associated. Using the MIRA data, each spike-specific TCR was assigned both to the spike region to which the TCR was reactive and to a CD4 or CD8 class. Log10-transformed breadth and depth values were compared by one-way ANOVA with Sidak's multiple comparisons tests. TCRdb took over this immuneACCESS table, retaining in-frame rearrangements with V and J assigned. Such tables are incomplete; in checked studies, under half of the missing clones stem from an unresolved V gene, and the remainder is unexplained. V, J and clone size derive from that table, while D and trimming were established from the DNA sequence. The sample table holds about 110,000 clones, of which nearly 90% were seen once. The leading ten clones occupy 9.5% to 15% of the sample.

According to the germline V gene, CDR1 reads ENHRY and CDR2 reads SYGVKD. V is clipped by 10 bases and J by 6 bases, and the sequence between their germline boundaries is 18 bases long. From the cysteine through the phenylalanine, the CDR3 covers 13 amino acids. Only the CDR3 portion is preserved as DNA: 39 bases, with reading frame beginning at the first base. Points on this clone: The clone's antigen remains unknown. No base-level quality is on record; no much larger clone is a single base apart.

The time point label on this specimen signifies: baseline before first vaccination. The treatment or condition label for this specimen denotes: meningococcal conjugate vaccine given as trial control. Samples from vaccinated people were obtained from the UK trials COV001 and COV002, which included a single-blind randomized controlled phase 2/3 trial of AZD1222 (ChAdOx1 nCoV-19) in healthy adults. For TCRbeta chain sequencing, PBMC samples from trial participants were taken at day 0 and at day 28 after the second dose. What the work shows at the level of the full study, not this receptor alone: Conclusions about previously exposed vaccinees were limited because only six or seven AZD1222 recipients were SARS-CoV-2 seropositive at baseline. In the small 56-69-year group, the increase in depth fell short of significance, most likely because of low power. After two AZD1222 doses, both the breadth and the depth of spike-specific TCRs were significantly higher than at day 0 and than in MenACWY recipients. CD4 TCRs associated with the vaccine covered the entire spike protein, and the dominant responses were in regions 160-218 and 743-854. Epitopes outside the regions mutated in the B.1.351 and B.1.1.7 variants were reportedly recognized by nearly half of the unique spike-specific TCRs. Participants were mostly white British, with more females than males. The authors suggested clonal diversity may have been underestimated. Because no day 14 peak-response samples were available, repertoires were characterized only after the peak T cell response.

The sample in question was peripheral blood, obtained on day 0 of MenACWY control vaccination. The rearrangement joined TRBV10-3 to TRBJ1-1, with TRBD1 as a weak D call on 6 bases. The clonotype was recovered from an adult in good health. The CDR3 amino acid sequence is: CATAGGGSSEAFF. The DNA sequence is given as TGTGCCACCGCGGGGGGGGGCTCGTCTGAAGCTTTCTTT.